These 19 T cell receptor beta chains were sequenced from one sample in a study of blood T cell repertoires in COVID-19. Profiled with immunoSEQ multiplex PCR; TCRdb holds only in-frame clones, not every one. The sample carries roughly 400,000 clones, more than 75% recorded once. Sequencing was carried out using PBMCs or T cells enriched from blood (not recorded which). Source of these receptors: a woman in her 50s who had recovered from COVID-19.

In this sample, this clone turned up a few times. This chain's CDR3 is CASSEGQRGAVRTQYF. CDR3 DNA sequence: TGTGCCAGCAGTGAAGGTCAGCGGGGGGCGGTCAGGACGCAGTATTTT. The V gene is TRBV6-1, the J gene TRBJ2-3, with 9 bases identical to TRBD2. The CDR3 contains 16 residues. Per germline, CDR1 MNHNS and CDR2 SASEGT. Germline trimming cut 1 base from V and 9 bases from J; bases unmatched to any gene: 11.

The chain carries TRBV5-1 and TRBJ1-6; the D gene is possibly TRBD1 (6 bases). CDR1 and CDR2 (germline): SGHRS, YFSETQ. This CDR3 has 17 residues. V gave up 0 bases and J gave up 3 bases, with 13 bases separating them. Here the CDR3 reads CASSLAWTDFYNSPLHF. In DNA form, the CDR3 reads TGCGCCAGCAGCTTGGCCTGGACAGATTTCTATAATTCACCCCTCCACTTT. The full variable domain, completed using reference TRBV5-1 and TRBJ1-6, is KAGVTQTPRYLIKTRGQQVTLSCSPISGHRSVSWYQQTPGQGLQFLFEYFSETQRNKGNFPGRFSGRQFSNSRSEMNVSTLELGDSALYLCASSLAWTDFYNSPLHFGNGTRLTVT.

V is TRBV25-1 and J is TRBJ1-2; no reliable D call. Germline values: CDR1 MGHDK, CDR2 SYGVNS. Deletions cut 5 bases from V and 7 bases from J, with 11 bases between. The CDR3 extends over 12 amino acids. The CDR3 coding sequence is TGTGCCAGCAGTCTAAGGTCGGGTGGCTACACCTTC. This gives the protein CASSLRSGGYTF.

This clone was counted once. The chain uses TRBV27 and TRBJ2-5, with D possibly TRBD1 on 7 matching bases. This CDR3 is 14 amino acids long. CDR1 and CDR2 from the germline V gene are MNHEY and SMNVEV (reference sequence). V lost 3 bases and J 6 bases, leaving 14 bases between the germline ends. CDR3 coding DNA: TGTGCCAGCAGTTTTGGTCAGGGGGGACAGACCCAGTACTTC. Its protein is CASSFGQGGQTQYF.

This clone turned up a few times. The chain has TRBV7-9 and TRBJ1-1, with a weak D call TRBD1 (5 bases). The germline gives CDR1 SEHNR, CDR2 FQNEAQ (reference sequence). The CDR3 sequence is 13 residues long. V shed 4 bases and J shed 6 bases, with 12 bases lying between them. The CDR3 spells CASSSPGAPEAFF. The CDR3 DNA sequence: TGTGCCAGCAGCTCACCTGGGGCCCCTGAAGCTTTCTTT.

This chain uses TRBV9 with TRBJ2-3, with 9 nucleotides matching TRBD2. CDR3 length equals 18 residues. V dropped 2 bases and J dropped 2; count of bases not matched to a gene: 12. The germline CDR1 and CDR2 sequences are SGDLS and YYNGEE. CDR3 bases: TGTGCCAGCAGCGTTGATGCGGGGGGGTCCCCTAACACAGATACGCAGTATTTT. Translated, it gives CASSVDAGGSPNTDTQYF.

The gene calls are TRBV6-5 and TRBJ1-2; possibly TRBD1 for D (5 bases). This CDR3 spans 15 amino acids. CDR1 and CDR2 from the germline V gene are MNHEY and SVGAGI. Trimming took off 2 bases at V and 0 bases at J, with 10 bases between the two ends. In DNA, the CDR3 is TGTGCCAGCAGTTACGCGCCAGGGTCTAACTATGGCTACACCTTC. Its protein is CASSYAPGSNYGYTF.

In this sample, this clone turned up once. This sequence joins TRBV7-3 and TRBJ1-1; possibly TRBD1 for D (6 bases). V was trimmed by 1 base and J by 3 bases, leaving 12 bases between them. Per germline, CDR1 SGHTA and CDR2 FQGTGA. This CDR3 contains 15 residues. CDR3 region: CASSLNPGADTEAFF. CDR3 coding DNA: TGTGCCAGCAGCTTAAACCCAGGGGCCGACACTGAAGCTTTCTTT.

V gene TRBV4-3 combines with J gene TRBJ1-5; D is unresolved. Trimming took 0 bases from V and 7 from J, leaving 10 bases between them. The CDR3 runs to 14 residues. CDR1 and CDR2 (germline): LGHNA, YSLEER. The CDR3 coding sequence is TGCGCCAGCAGCCAAGATCGGCAGGTCCAGCCCCAGCATTTT. This codes for CASSQDRQVQPQHF.

The CDR3 DNA is TGTGCCAGCAGTGAAGTGTGGGCATCCTATGTTTACACCTTC. This encodes CASSEVWASYVYTF. The chain recombines TRBV2 with TRBJ1-2; D is unclear. Trimming removed 1 base from V and 11 bases from J, with 17 bases in between. This CDR3 has 14 amino acids. Germline CDR1 is SNHLY and CDR2 is FYNNEI.

In DNA, the CDR3 is TGCAGCGTTGTGCACAGGGGTCGAAGAGCTAACTATGGCTACACCTTC. It codes for CSVVHRGRRANYGYTF. V is TRBV29-1 and J is TRBJ1-2, with 7 bases fitting TRBD1. This CDR3 contains 16 residues. Per germline, CDR1 SQVTM and CDR2 ANQGSEA. Trimming at V came to 4 bases and at J to 0 bases, leaving 11 bases not matched to a gene.

The chain combines TRBV12-5 with TRBJ1-2; TRBD1 is a possible D gene (6 bases). This CDR3 contains 14 residues. Per germline, CDR1 LGHNT and CDR2 FRNRAP. Deletions cut 0 bases from V and 8 bases from J, with 13 bases between. The CDR3 DNA is TGTGCTAGTGGTTTGGTTACAGGGATGGGAGGCTACACCTTC. It encodes CASGLVTGMGGYTF.

The chain joins TRBV3-1 (or the pseudogene TRBV3-2) to TRBJ1-4; D is possibly TRBD1 (5 bases). Germline-derived CDR1 and CDR2 are LGHDT and YNNKEL (reference sequence). The CDR3 contains 15 residues. V dropped 0 bases and J dropped 8 bases, with 13 bases sitting between them. The CDR3 sequence: CASSQDGAIEEKLFF. The CDR3 DNA sequence: TGTGCCAGCAGCCAAGATGGGGCAATTGAAGAAAAACTGTTTTTT.

The chain joins TRBV6-1 to TRBJ2-7; D unresolved. The CDR3 covers 13 residues. Germline V gene data show CDR1 as MNHNS and CDR2 as SASEGT. The V end was cut by 3 bases, the J end by 2 bases, with 8 bases between. CDR3 loop: CASSDDLAYEQYF. In DNA form, the CDR3 reads TGTGCCAGCAGTGATGACTTAGCCTACGAGCAGTACTTC.

The chain carries TRBV12-3 or TRBV12-4 and TRBJ1-1; 7 bases line up with TRBD1. After removal of 6 bases from V and 10 bases from J, the junction contained 11 bases not matched to a gene. This CDR3 is built from 13 residues. DNA of the CDR3: TGTGCCAGCAGATATAATTACAGGGGAAGAGCTTTCTTT. It translates to CASRYNYRGRAFF.

The chain joins TRBV7-2 to TRBJ1-2; possible D gene TRBD1, 5 bases. The CDR3 covers 16 residues. From germline, CDR1 is SGHTA and CDR2 FQGNSA. Trimming removed 5 bases from V and 6 bases from J, with 22 bases in between. The CDR3: CASSITGGDLKHGYTF. CDR3 sequence (DNA): TGTGCCAGCAGCATTACCGGGGGTGACTTGAAACATGGCTACACCTTC.

The rearrangement uses TRBV28 and TRBJ1-5, with 7 bases fitting TRBD1. Germline trimming cut 1 base from V and 5 bases from J; bases unmatched to any gene: 2. There are 14 residues in the CDR3. Germline CDR1 and CDR2: MDHEN and SYDVKM. The CDR3 sequence is CASSLFRGHQPQHF. Here the CDR3 DNA reads TGTGCCAGCAGTTTATTTAGGGGGCATCAGCCCCAGCATTTT.

This clone came up once. The gene calls are TRBV14 and TRBJ1-2; a possible D gene is TRBD1 (5 bases). The V end was cut by 0 bases, the J end by 4 bases, with 18 bases between. The CDR3 is 17 amino acids. Germline CDR1 SGHDN, CDR2 FVKESK. CDR3 DNA: TGTGCCAGCAGCCAAGAGATGATTTCATTGGGGCCCTATGGCTACACCTTC. This codes for CASSQEMISLGPYGYTF. The entire variable domain, with the rest obtained from reference TRBV14 and TRBJ1-2, is as follows: EAGVTQFPSHSVIEKGQTVTLRCDPISGHDNLYWYRRVMGKEIKFLLHFVKESKQDESGMPNNRFLAERTGGTYSTLKVQPAELEDSGVYFCASSQEMISLGPYGYTFGSGTRLTVV.

The V call is TRBV28, the J call TRBJ2-1; D is perhaps TRBD1 (5 bases). The germline V and J ends were trimmed by 3 bases and 0 bases, with 9 bases remaining between them. The CDR3 covers 15 residues. Germline loops: CDR1 MDHEN, CDR2 SYDVKM. CDR3 sequence: CASSFTGHSYNEQFF. CDR3 bases: TGTGCCAGCAGTTTCACAGGCCACTCCTACAATGAGCAGTTCTTC. The full variable domain, completed using reference TRBV28 and TRBJ2-1, is DVKVTQSSRYLVKRTGEKVFLECVQDMDHENMFWYRQDPGLGLRLIYFSYDVKMKEKGDIPEGYSVSREKKERFSLILESASTNQTSMYLCASSFTGHSYNEQFFGPGTRLTVL.